This paragraph covers one T cell receptor (beta chain) sequence. This specimen comes from a study of blood T cell repertoires in COVID-19. Study overall: Samples taken during acute and convalescent COVID-19 were collected in the United States, Italy and Spain.

This CDR3 is 18 amino acids long. Germline V CDR1 and CDR2: MDHEN, SYDVKM. V was clipped by 3 bases and J by 0 bases; unmatched bases: 6. Authors' analysis steps: Amplification from reference gene primers served as the basis for estimated nucleated cell counts. The data were produced by immunoSEQ multiplex PCR, yet TCRdb's version contains in-frame clones alone and is incomplete. For V, J and clone size, that table is used; D and trimming come from the DNA. The data contain nearly 400,000 clones, just under 90% of them singletons. All enrollees were roughly 18 to 90 years old and from 25 or so US areas. Assignment of participants to cohorts was predicated upon participant-reported clinical history.

This sequence was found in a woman in her thirties who had recovered from COVID-19. The material sequenced was PBMCs or T cells enriched from blood (not recorded which). The V gene is TRBV28, the J gene TRBJ2-3, with TRBD2 matching 13 bases. DNA for the CDR3: TGTGCCAGCAGTTTTGTGACTAGCGGGGGGCCAAGCACAGATACGCAGTATTTT. This sequence encodes CASSFVTSGGPSTDTQYF.